A selection of T cell receptor beta chains follows, all from one sample in a study of cytomegalovirus exposure and HLA in healthy donors. The method was immunoSEQ multiplex PCR; TCRdb's version includes in-frame clones alone and lacks a portion of them. The data contain about 110,000 clones, around 85% of them seen just once; the ten biggest clones take up 1.5% to 2%. The sample was PBMCs. The source of these receptors is a middle-aged man in good health and CMV-seronegative. The CDR3 runs from the conserved cysteine through the conserved F or W. A D gene is named only where the DNA matches it firmly. Clone size, where shown, is once, few, many, or a class for clones that have expanded.

V gene	J gene	D gene	clone size	CDR3 length	CDR3 protein	CDR3 DNA
TRBV5-1	TRBJ1-6	TRBD1	NA	16	CASSSISRDRNSPLHF	TGCGCCAGCAGCTCAATTTCCAGGGACAGAAATTCACCCCTCCACTTT
TRBV6-5	TRBJ1-6	NA	NA	15	CASSYDKPRISPLHF	TGTGCCAGCAGTTACGACAAGCCCCGAATATCACCCCTCCACTTT
TRBV29-1	TRBJ2-1	TRBD1	NA	12	CSVNRGRNEQFF	TGCAGCGTAAACAGGGGGCGAAATGAGCAGTTCTTC
TRBV7-2	TRBJ1-3	TRBD1	few	16	CASSLAPGQGRNTIYF	TGTGCCAGCAGCTTAGCCCCGGGACAGGGGAGGAACACCATATATTTT
TRBV4-2	TRBJ1-4	TRBD1	NA	15	CASSQTGQTFEKLFF	TGTGCCAGCAGCCAGACGGGACAGACCTTTGAAAAACTGTTTTTT
TRBV2	TRBJ1-2	NA	NA	14	CASQWSGTNYGYTF	TGTGCAAGCCAGTGGTCCGGGACTAACTATGGCTACACCTTC
TRBV30	TRBJ1-5	TRBD1	NA	15	CAWSRTGGSYQPQHF	TGTGCCTGGAGTAGAACAGGGGGATCATATCAGCCCCAGCATTTT
TRBV14	TRBJ2-3	NA	NA	13	CASSLGGTDTQYF	TGTGCCAGCAGCCTCGGGGGCACAGATACGCAGTATTTT
TRBV9	TRBJ1-6	NA	NA	14	CASSSSSGNSPLHF	TGTGCCAGCTCCTCAAGTTCGGGGAATTCACCCCTCCACTTT
TRBV9	TRBJ2-2	TRBD1	NA	16	CASSRTGGANTGELFF	TGTGCCAGCAGCCGGACAGGGGGCGCGAACACCGGGGAGCTGTTTTTT
TRBV6-1	TRBJ2-7	NA	NA	13	CASSEGGRSEQYF	TGTGCCAGCAGTGAAGGCGGCAGATCCGAGCAGTACTTC
TRBV7-9	TRBJ2-2	TRBD1	NA	16	CASSPGTGENTGELFF	TGTGCCAGCAGCCCCGGGACAGGAGAGAACACCGGGGAGCTGTTTTTT
TRBV6-6	TRBJ1-6	NA	NA	16	CASSYSTGQGQSPLHF	TGTGCCAGCAGTTACTCGACTGGGCAAGGACAATCACCCCTCCACTTT
TRBV5-4	TRBJ2-1	TRBD2	NA	14	CASSLRDYSNEQFF	TGTGCCAGCAGCCTACGGGACTACTCGAATGAGCAGTTCTTC
TRBV29-1	TRBJ1-1	NA	few	11	CSVAPGLEAFF	TGCAGCGTTGCGCCGGGTCTTGAAGCTTTCTTT
TRBV4-1	TRBJ2-2	NA	NA	16	CASSQEQGGSTGELFF	TGCGCCAGCAGCCAAGAACAGGGAGGGAGCACCGGGGAGCTGTTTTTT
TRBV5-6	TRBJ2-3	NA	NA	13	CASSGTPTDTQYF	TGTGCCAGCAGCGGGACACCCACAGATACGCAGTATTTT
TRBV6-1	TRBJ1-1	NA	NA	13	CASSPSGRTEAFF	TGTGCCAGCAGCCCTTCAGGGCGGACTGAAGCTTTCTTT
TRBV6-1	TRBJ2-3	NA	once	13	CATIQGGTDTQYF	TGTGCCACTATACAGGGCGGTACAGATACGCAGTATTTT
TRBV9	TRBJ2-7	NA	NA	13	CASSAGKSYEQYF	TGTGCCAGCAGCGCGGGAAAGTCCTACGAGCAGTACTTC
TRBV5-1	TRBJ2-5	TRBD1	NA	15	CASGGQGSTLETQYF	TGCGCCAGCGGCGGACAGGGGTCGACACTAGAGACCCAGTACTTC
TRBV6-1	TRBJ2-1	TRBD1	NA	13	CASSEAQTGGRFF	TGTGCCAGCAGTGAAGCGCAAACAGGGGGCCGGTTCTTC
TRBV27	TRBJ1-5	TRBD1	NA	14	CASGTGVQNQPQHF	TGTGCCAGCGGAACAGGGGTTCAGAATCAGCCCCAGCATTTT
TRBV18	TRBJ1-1	NA	once	14	CASSGAASNTEAFF	TGTGCCAGCTCAGGGGCGGCTTCGAACACTGAAGCTTTCTTT
TRBV11-2	TRBJ2-3	NA	NA	15	CASSLVGGGTDTQYF	TGTGCCAGCAGCTTAGTGGGCGGGGGCACAGATACGCAGTATTTT
TRBV19	TRBJ1-2	NA	few	10	CASFLYGYTF	TGTGCCAGTTTCCTCTATGGCTACACCTTC
TRBV5-4	TRBJ2-1	TRBD1	NA	17	CASSLSADRGSYNEQFF	TGTGCCAGCAGCCTGAGTGCTGACAGGGGGTCCTACAATGAGCAGTTCTTC
TRBV28	TRBJ1-4	TRBD1	NA	15	CASSLLGQYNEKLFF	TGTGCCAGCAGCCTCCTGGGACAGTATAATGAAAAACTGTTTTTT
TRBV7-9	TRBJ1-1	TRBD1	NA	15	CASSLLFGTGTEAFF	TGTGCCAGCAGCTTACTTTTTGGGACAGGGACTGAAGCTTTCTTT
TRBV6-4	TRBJ1-2	NA	NA	14	CASSGLGPNYGYTF	TGTGCCAGCAGTGGTCTAGGCCCTAACTATGGCTACACCTTC
TRBV6-5	TRBJ2-7	TRBD2	once	14	CASSVGGGLYEQYF	TGTGCCAGCAGCGTGGGCGGGGGACTCTACGAGCAGTACTTC
TRBV29-1	TRBJ1-3	NA	NA	14	CSATTGSSGNTIYF	TGCAGCGCCACTACAGGGTCCTCTGGAAACACCATATATTTT
TRBV2	TRBJ1-2	NA	few	14	CASSVSDNSAGYTF	TGTGCCAGCAGTGTCTCGGACAATTCTGCAGGCTACACCTTC
TRBV5-1	TRBJ1-1	NA	NA	14	CASSLRWGDTEAFF	TGCGCCAGCAGCTTGAGATGGGGGGACACTGAAGCTTTCTTT
TRBV4-3	TRBJ2-2	TRBD2	NA	17	CASSQRLAGANTGELFF	TGCGCCAGCAGCCAACGACTAGCGGGGGCCAACACCGGGGAGCTGTTTTTT
TRBV9	TRBJ2-1	TRBD2	NA	16	CASSVAGTSGSNEQFF	TGTGCCAGCAGCGTAGCCGGGACTAGCGGGAGCAATGAGCAGTTCTTC
TRBV27	TRBJ2-7	NA	NA	14	CASSPDSFSYEQYF	TGTGCCAGCAGTCCGGACTCGTTCTCCTACGAGCAGTACTTC
TRBV5-1	TRBJ2-1	TRBD1	NA	15	CASSRTGEPYNEQFF	TGCGCCAGCAGCAGAACAGGGGAACCCTACAATGAGCAGTTCTTC
TRBV9	TRBJ2-2	NA	NA	14	CASSVTGFTGELFF	TGTGCCAGCAGCGTAACAGGGTTCACCGGGGAGCTGTTTTTT
TRBV5-1	TRBJ1-2	NA	few	13	CASSLAGVYGYTF	TGCGCCAGCAGCTTGGCAGGGGTCTATGGCTACACCTTC
TRBV10-3	TRBJ1-1	TRBD1	NA	13	CAISETPTGEAFF	TGTGCCATCAGTGAGACACCGACAGGGGAAGCTTTCTTT
TRBV9	TRBJ2-6	TRBD2	NA	18	CASSFLAGATSGANVLTF	TGTGCCAGCAGCTTCCTAGCGGGGGCCACCTCTGGGGCCAACGTCCTGACTTTC
TRBV9	TRBJ2-3	TRBD2	once	16	CASSALTSGGTDTQYF	TGTGCCAGCAGCGCCCTAACTAGCGGGGGCACAGATACGCAGTATTTT
TRBV6-1	TRBJ1-5	TRBD1	NA	13	CASAAGGNQPQHF	TGTGCCAGCGCGGCAGGGGGAAATCAGCCCCAGCATTTT
TRBV4-2	TRBJ2-7	TRBD2	NA	16	CASSQDVGTSVHEQYF	TGTGCCAGCAGCCAAGATGTAGGGACTAGCGTCCACGAGCAGTACTTC